This passage covers 10 T cell receptor beta chains from one sample sequenced in a study of T cells in Graves' hyperthyroidism and ophthalmopathy. Authors of the study amplified TCR beta CDR3 regions from RNA transcripts. The study used the HTBI primer set for a first-round RT-PCR of the TCR CDR3. TCRdb re-analysed the multiplex PCR reads in MiXCR, keeping a single row per CDR3 protein. The sample yields 210,000 or so distinct CDR3 sequences, more than 15% seen once. The material sequenced was blood. All receptors come from a man between 45 and 60 years old with Graves' hyperthyroidism.

Ten or more counts support this clonotype. This rearrangement joins TRBV6-1 to TRBJ2-2; 7 nucleotides line up with TRBD2. Germline V gene sequence: CDR1 MNHNS, CDR2 SASEGT. Trimming took 7 bases from V and 2 from J; bases not matched to a gene: 4. CDR3 size: 14 residues. This CDR3 reads CASTASGNTGELFF. CDR3 bases: TGTGCCAGCACGGCTAGCGGCAACACCGGGGAGCTGTTTTTT.

This clonotype was counted at least ten times. This chain joins TRBV7-2 and TRBJ2-1; 15 bases map to TRBD2. With V trimmed by 6 bases and J by 12 bases, 6 bases remained unmatched. This CDR3 contains 14 residues. Germline lookup yields CDR1 SGHTA and CDR2 FQGNSA. The CDR3 nucleotides read TGTGCCAGCAGTAGGACTAGCGGGAGGGCCGGGCAGTTCTTC. Amino acids: CASSRTSGRAGQFF. The whole variable domain, remainder taken from reference TRBV7-2 and TRBJ2-1, is GAGVSQSPSNKVTEKGKDVELRCDPISGHTALYWYRQSLGQGLEFLIYFQGNSAPDKSGLPSDRFSAERTGGSVSTLTIQRTQQEDSAVYLCASSRTSGRAGQFFGPGTRLTVL.

This clonotype was counted a single time. The rearrangement uses TRBV12-5 and TRBJ2-7, with 9 bases matching TRBD1. The trim removed 6 bases at V and 5 bases at J, leaving 8 bases unmatched. The CDR3 is made up of 14 amino acids. The V gene's germline CDR1 is LGHNT and CDR2 FRNRAP. The DNA for the CDR3 is TGTGCTAGTGGAGGGACAGGGCTCATTCACGAGCAGTACTTC. This gives the protein CASGGTGLIHEQYF.

This clonotype has at least ten counts. The V gene is TRBV7-2, the J gene TRBJ2-1; 9 bases are shared with TRBD2. After removal of 5 bases from V and 3 bases from J, the junction contained 8 bases not matched to a gene. From germline, CDR1 is SGHTA and CDR2 FQGNSA. CDR3 length: 16 residues. The CDR3 region is CASSQYGLALYNEQFF. DNA of the CDR3: TGTGCCAGCAGCCAATACGGACTAGCGCTCTACAATGAGCAGTTCTTC.

In this sample, this clonotype turned up a few times. The genes are TRBV6-1 and TRBJ1-6, with TRBD1 identical over 9 bases. This CDR3 is 16 amino acids long. V gave up 5 bases and J gave up 4 bases; unmatched junction bases: 6. From germline, CDR1 is MNHNS and CDR2 SASEGT. CDR3 in DNA: TGTGCCAGCAGTAAGGACAGGGGAACGTATAATTCACCCCTCCACTTT. Encoded protein: CASSKDRGTYNSPLHF.

The sample holds one count of this clonotype. The rearrangement links TRBV28 to TRBJ2-2, with 8 bases that match TRBD2. Per the germline V gene, CDR1 is MDHEN and CDR2 is SYDVKM. The ends lost 2 bases at V and 4 bases at J; junction bases unmatched: 12. The length of the CDR3 is 18 residues. In nucleotides, the CDR3 is TGTGCCAGCAGTTTAGCTGGGCGGGGGGCGCAGGGCACCGGGGAGCTGTTTTTT. Protein sequence: CASSLAGRGAQGTGELFF.

This sequence joins TRBV6-6 and TRBJ2-7; 10 bases match TRBD1. The CDR3 consists of 18 residues. Germline V gene lookup returns CDR1 MNHNY and CDR2 SVGAGI (reference sequence). The trim removed 2 bases at V and 4 bases at J, leaving 14 bases unmatched. The CDR3 protein is CASSYAALADRGLYEQYF. In nucleotides, the CDR3 is TGTGCCAGCAGTTACGCAGCGTTGGCTGACAGGGGGCTATACGAGCAGTACTTC.

To note about this clonotype: This may arise from a read error, as a much more abundant clone is one base away. The genes are TRBV5-1 and TRBJ2-3; D is uncertain. CDR1 and CDR2 from the germline V gene are SGHRS and YFSETQ. The V end lost 2 bases, the J end lost 2 bases, and 15 bases lay between the germline ends. The CDR3 is 16 residues long. DNA of the CDR3: TGCGCCAGCAGCTTCACACGGGTTTCGGCCACAGATACGCAGTATTTT. It specifies CASSFTRVSATDTQYF.

This clonotype was counted a few times. The V call is TRBV9, the J call TRBJ2-5, with a possible D match to TRBD1 (5 bases). CDR1 is SGDLS and CDR2 is YYNGEE in the germline V gene. V gave up 4 bases and J gave up 2 bases, with 12 bases separating them. CDR3 length: 14 amino acids. DNA of the CDR3: TGTGCCAGCAGCCCAGGTACAGGTCAAGAGACCCAGTACTTC. It is translated as CASSPGTGQETQYF.

This clonotype appeared many times. The V gene is TRBV7-9, the J gene TRBJ2-1; D uncertain. The germline gives CDR1 SEHNR, CDR2 FQNEAQ (reference sequence). The CDR3 contains 18 residues. Trimming stripped 3 bases from V and 8 bases from J, with 26 bases between. The CDR3 region has the DNA TGTGCCAGCAGCTTGAAGTTAAGGGTGGCGGCCCCGGGCCATGAGCAGTTCTTC. Translating it yields CASSLKLRVAAPGHEQFF.